This paragraph covers one T cell receptor beta chain sequence. Its antigen remains unidentified. This entry comes from a study of T cell responses to AZD1222 COVID-19 vaccine. Regarding the study as a whole: Reportedly, nearly half the spike-specific TCRs target unmutated variant regions. With dominance at 160-218 and 743-854, vaccine-associated CD4 TCRs spanned spike. Seropositive at baseline were only a handful of AZD1222 recipients.

Per germline, CDR1 LNHDA and CDR2 SQIVND (reference sequence). CDR3 length: 17 residues. V lost 3 bases and J lost 0, with 17 bases in between. The protocol was immunoSEQ multiplex PCR, while the TCRdb copy is restricted to in-frame clones and leaves out a portion. The sample holds around 200,000 clones, over 85% seen once. The sequencing here drew on peripheral blood, taken 28 days after the second dose of the MenACWY control vaccine. The receptor's source is an adult who received the MenACWY meningococcal vaccine as a control. J is TRBJ1-1 and V is TRBV19; D not certain. CDR3 DNA sequence: TGTGCCAGTAGTATCTCGACCTCCCGCAGGATGAACACTGAAGCTTTCTTT. It yields the protein CASSISTSRRMNTEAFF.